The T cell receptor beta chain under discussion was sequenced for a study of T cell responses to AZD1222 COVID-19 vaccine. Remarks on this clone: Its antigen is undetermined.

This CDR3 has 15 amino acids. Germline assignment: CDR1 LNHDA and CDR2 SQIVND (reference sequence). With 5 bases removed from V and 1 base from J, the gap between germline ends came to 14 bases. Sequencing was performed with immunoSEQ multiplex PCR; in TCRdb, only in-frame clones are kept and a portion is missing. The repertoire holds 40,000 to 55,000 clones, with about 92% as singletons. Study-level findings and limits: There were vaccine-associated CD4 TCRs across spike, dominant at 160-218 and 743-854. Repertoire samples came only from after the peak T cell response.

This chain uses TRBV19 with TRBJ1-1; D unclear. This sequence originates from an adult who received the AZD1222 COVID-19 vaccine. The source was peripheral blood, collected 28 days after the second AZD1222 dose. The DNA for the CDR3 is TGTGCCAGTAGTTCCCCCGTCGAACCGAACACTGAAGCTTTCTTT. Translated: CASSSPVEPNTEAFF.